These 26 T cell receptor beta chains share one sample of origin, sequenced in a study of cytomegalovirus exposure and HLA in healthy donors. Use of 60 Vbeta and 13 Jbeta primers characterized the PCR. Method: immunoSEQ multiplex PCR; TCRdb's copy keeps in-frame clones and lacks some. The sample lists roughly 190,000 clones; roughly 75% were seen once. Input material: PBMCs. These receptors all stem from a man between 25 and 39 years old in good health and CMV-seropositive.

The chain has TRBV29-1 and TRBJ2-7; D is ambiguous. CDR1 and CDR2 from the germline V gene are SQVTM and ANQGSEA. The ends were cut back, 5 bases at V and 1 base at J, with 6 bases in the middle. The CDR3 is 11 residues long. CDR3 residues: CSVRQSYEQYF. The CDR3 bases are TGCAGCGTTCGACAATCCTACGAGCAGTACTTC.

CDR3 in amino acids: CASSPNPRFYGYTF. CDR3 sequence (DNA): TGTGCCAGCAGCCCAAATCCCAGGTTCTATGGCTACACCTTC. The chain couples TRBV7-2 to TRBJ1-2; no clear D. The CDR3 length is 14 residues. Trimming pared 5 bases from V and 4 bases from J, leaving 14 bases between. Germline V CDR1 and CDR2: SGHTA, FQGNSA.

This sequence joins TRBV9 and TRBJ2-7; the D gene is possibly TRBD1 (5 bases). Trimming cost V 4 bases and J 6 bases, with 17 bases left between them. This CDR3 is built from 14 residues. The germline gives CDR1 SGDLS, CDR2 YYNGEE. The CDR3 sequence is CASSFSATQGEQYF. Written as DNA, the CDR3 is TGTGCCAGCAGCTTTTCGGCTACCCAGGGCGAGCAGTACTTC.

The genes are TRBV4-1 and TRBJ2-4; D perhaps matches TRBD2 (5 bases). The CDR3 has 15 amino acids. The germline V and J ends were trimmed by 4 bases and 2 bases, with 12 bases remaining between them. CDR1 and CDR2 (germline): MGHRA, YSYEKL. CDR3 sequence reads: CASSPIGGSKNIQYF. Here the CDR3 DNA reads TGCGCCAGCAGCCCGATCGGCGGGTCCAAAAACATTCAGTACTTC.

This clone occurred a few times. The CDR3: CASVAREYGVHEQYF. DNA of the CDR3: TGTGCCAGCGTCGCTCGGGAGTACGGCGTCCACGAGCAGTACTTC. This sequence joins TRBV28 and TRBJ2-7, with D possibly being TRBD2 (6 bases). V lost 8 bases and J 5 bases, leaving 22 bases between the germline ends. Germline V gene lookup returns CDR1 MDHEN and CDR2 SYDVKM. The CDR3 extends over 15 amino acids.

This chain's CDR3 is CASSQGLLGYTF. The CDR3, as DNA: TGTGCCAGCAGTCAGGGCCTTCTCGGCTACACCTTC. The chain couples TRBV6-6 to TRBJ1-2; possibly TRBD1 for D (5 bases). V shed 5 bases and J shed 8 bases, with 12 bases lying between them. Germline V gives CDR1 MNHNY, CDR2 SVGAGI (reference sequence). CDR3 length: 12 amino acids.

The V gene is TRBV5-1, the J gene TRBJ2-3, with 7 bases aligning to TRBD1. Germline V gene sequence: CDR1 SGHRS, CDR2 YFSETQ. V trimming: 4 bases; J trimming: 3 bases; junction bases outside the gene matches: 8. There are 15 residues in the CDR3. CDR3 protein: CASSQQGPATDTQYF. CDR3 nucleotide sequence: TGCGCCAGCAGCCAACAGGGGCCGGCTACAGATACGCAGTATTTT. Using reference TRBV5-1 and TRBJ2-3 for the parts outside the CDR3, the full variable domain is KAGVTQTPRYLIKTRGQQVTLSCSPISGHRSVSWYQQTPGQGLQFLFEYFSETQRNKGNFPGRFSGRQFSNSRSEMNVSTLELGDSALYLCASSQQGPATDTQYFGPGTRLTVL.

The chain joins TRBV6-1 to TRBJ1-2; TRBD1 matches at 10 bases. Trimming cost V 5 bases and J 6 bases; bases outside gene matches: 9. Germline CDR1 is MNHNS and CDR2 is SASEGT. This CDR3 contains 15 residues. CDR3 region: CASSTGTGVLDGYTF. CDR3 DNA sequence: TGTGCCAGCAGTACCGGGACAGGGGTCCTCGATGGCTACACCTTC.

Here the CDR3 DNA reads TGCGCCAGCAGCTTGGAGCGGGAGGGCCACGAGCAGTACTTC. The encoded protein is CASSLEREGHEQYF. The chain carries TRBV5-1 and TRBJ2-7; TRBD2 matches at 10 bases. The ends lost 0 bases at V and 5 bases at J; junction bases unmatched: 2. Germline V gene data show CDR1 as SGHRS and CDR2 as YFSETQ. CDR3 length: 14 residues.

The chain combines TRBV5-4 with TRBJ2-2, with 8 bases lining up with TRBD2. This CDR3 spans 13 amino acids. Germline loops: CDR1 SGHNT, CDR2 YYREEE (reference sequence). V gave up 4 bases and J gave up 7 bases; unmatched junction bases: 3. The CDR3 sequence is CASSRGGIGELFF. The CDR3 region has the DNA TGTGCCAGCAGCCGGGGGGGGATCGGGGAGCTGTTTTTT.

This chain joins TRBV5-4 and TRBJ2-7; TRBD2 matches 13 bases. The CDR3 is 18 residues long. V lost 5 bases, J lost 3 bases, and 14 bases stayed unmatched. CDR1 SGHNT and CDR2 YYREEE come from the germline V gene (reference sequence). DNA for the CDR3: TGTGCCAGCAGAACTAGCGGGGGGGTGGATCTCGACGTCTACGAGCAGTACTTC. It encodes CASRTSGGVDLDVYEQYF.

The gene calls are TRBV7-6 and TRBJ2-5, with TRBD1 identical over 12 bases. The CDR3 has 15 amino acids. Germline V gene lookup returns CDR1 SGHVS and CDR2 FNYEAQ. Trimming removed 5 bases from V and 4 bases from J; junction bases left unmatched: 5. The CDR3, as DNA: TGTGCCAGCAGCCTGGGACAGGGGGCTCCAGAGACCCAGTACTTC. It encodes CASSLGQGAPETQYF.

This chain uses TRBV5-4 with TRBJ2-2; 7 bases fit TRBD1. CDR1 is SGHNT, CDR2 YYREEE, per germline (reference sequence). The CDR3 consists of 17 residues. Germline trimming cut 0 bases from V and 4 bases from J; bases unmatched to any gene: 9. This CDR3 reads CASSLGHYRGTTGELFF. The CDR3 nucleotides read TGTGCCAGCAGCTTGGGCCATTACAGGGGAACCACCGGGGAGCTGTTTTTT. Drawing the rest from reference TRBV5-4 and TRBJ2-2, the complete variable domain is ETGVTQSPTHLIKTRGQQVTLRCSSQSGHNTVSWYQQALGQGPQFIFQYYREEENGRGNFPPRFSGLQFPNYSSELNVNALELDDSALYLCASSLGHYRGTTGELFFGEGSRLTVL.

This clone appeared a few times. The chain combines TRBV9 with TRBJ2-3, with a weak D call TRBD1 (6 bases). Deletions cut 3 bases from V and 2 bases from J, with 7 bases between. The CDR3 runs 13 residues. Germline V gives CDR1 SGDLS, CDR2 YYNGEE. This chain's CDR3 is CASSGQDTDTQYF. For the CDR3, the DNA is TGTGCCAGCAGCGGACAGGACACAGATACGCAGTATTTT.

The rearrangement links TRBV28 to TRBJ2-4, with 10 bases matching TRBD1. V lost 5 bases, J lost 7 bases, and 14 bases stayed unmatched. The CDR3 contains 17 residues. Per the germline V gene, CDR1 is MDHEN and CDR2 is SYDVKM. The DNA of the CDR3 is TGTGCCAGCAGTACCGGGACAGGGGCCGGCGGGGGGAACATTCAGTACTTC. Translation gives CASSTGTGAGGGNIQYF.

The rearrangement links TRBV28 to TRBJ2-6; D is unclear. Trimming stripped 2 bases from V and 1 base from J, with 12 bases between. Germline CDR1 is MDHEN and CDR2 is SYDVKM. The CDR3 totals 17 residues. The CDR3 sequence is CASSLVQATSGANVLTF. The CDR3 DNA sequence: TGTGCCAGCAGTTTAGTTCAGGCAACATCTGGGGCCAACGTCCTGACTTTC.

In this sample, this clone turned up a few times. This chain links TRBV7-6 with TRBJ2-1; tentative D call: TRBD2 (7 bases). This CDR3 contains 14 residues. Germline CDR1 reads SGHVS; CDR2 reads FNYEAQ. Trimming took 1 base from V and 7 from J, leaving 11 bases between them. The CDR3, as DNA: TGTGCCAGCAGCTTAGTCGGGGGGCTTAATGAGCAGTTCTTC. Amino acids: CASSLVGGLNEQFF. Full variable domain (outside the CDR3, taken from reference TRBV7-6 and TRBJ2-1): GAGVSQSPRYKVTKRGQDVALRCDPISGHVSLYWYRQALGQGPEFLTYFNYEAQQDKSGLPNDRFSAERPEGSISTLTIQRTEQRDSAMYRCASSLVGGLNEQFFGPGTRLTVL.

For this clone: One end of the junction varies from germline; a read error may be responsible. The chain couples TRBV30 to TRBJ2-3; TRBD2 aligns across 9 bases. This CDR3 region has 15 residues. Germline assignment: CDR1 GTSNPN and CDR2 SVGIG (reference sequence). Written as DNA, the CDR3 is TGTGCCTGGATGTGGGCGGGGGGGAGGTCAGATACACAGTATTTT. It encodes CAWMWAGGRSDTQYF.

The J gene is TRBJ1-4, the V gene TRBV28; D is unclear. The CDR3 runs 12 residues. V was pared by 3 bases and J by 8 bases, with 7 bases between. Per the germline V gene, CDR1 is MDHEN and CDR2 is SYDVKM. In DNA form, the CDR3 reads TGTGCCAGCAGTTTGCCCCGGGAAAAACTGTTTTTT. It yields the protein CASSLPREKLFF.

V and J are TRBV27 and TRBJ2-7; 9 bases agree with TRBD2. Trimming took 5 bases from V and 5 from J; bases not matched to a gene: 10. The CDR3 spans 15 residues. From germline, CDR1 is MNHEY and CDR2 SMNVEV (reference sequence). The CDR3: CASSVLAGNTHEQYF. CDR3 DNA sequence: TGTGCCAGCAGTGTCCTAGCGGGAAACACCCACGAGCAGTACTTC.

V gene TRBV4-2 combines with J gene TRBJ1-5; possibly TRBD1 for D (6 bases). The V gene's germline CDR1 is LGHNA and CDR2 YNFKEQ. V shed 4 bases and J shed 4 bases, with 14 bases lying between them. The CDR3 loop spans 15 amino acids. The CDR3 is CASSRVGGANQPQHF. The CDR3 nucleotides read TGTGCCAGCAGCCGGGTGGGGGGGGCGAATCAGCCCCAGCATTTT.

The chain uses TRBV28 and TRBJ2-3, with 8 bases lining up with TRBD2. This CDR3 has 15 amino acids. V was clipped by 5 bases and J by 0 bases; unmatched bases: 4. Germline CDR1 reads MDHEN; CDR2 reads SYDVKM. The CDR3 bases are TGTGCCAGCAGTCCGTGGACTAGCAGCACAGATACGCAGTATTTT. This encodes CASSPWTSSTDTQYF.

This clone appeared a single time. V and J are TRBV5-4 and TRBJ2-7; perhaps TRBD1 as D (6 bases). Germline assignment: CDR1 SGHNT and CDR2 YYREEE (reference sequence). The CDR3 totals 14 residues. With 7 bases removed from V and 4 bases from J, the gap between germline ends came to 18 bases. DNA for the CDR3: TGTGCCAGCCGGGCCCCCGGACAGCGATACGAGCAGTACTTC. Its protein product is CASRAPGQRYEQYF.

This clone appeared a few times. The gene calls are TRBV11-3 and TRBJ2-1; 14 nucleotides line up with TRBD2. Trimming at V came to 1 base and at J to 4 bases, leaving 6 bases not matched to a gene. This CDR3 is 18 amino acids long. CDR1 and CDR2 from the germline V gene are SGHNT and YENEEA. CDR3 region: CASSLGLAGGRGYNEQFF. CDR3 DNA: TGTGCCAGCAGCTTAGGACTAGCGGGGGGGCGAGGATACAATGAGCAGTTCTTC.

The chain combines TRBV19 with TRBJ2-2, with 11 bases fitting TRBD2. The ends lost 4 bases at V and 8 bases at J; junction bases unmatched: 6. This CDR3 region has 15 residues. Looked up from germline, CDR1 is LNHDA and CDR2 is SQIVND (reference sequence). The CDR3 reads CASSNLAGGWGELFF. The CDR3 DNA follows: TGTGCCAGTAGTAACCTAGCGGGAGGATGGGGGGAGCTGTTTTTT.

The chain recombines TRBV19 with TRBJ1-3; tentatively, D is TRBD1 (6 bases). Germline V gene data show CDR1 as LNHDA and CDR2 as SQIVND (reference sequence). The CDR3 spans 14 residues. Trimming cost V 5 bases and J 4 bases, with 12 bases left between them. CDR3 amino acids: CASSVQGTGNTIYF. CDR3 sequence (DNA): TGTGCCAGTAGTGTTCAGGGGACCGGAAACACCATATATTTT.